The 21 T cell receptor beta chains below all came from one sample that was sequenced in a study of regulatory T cells in long-lasting Graves disease. TCR beta libraries were built with iRepertoire HTBI primers and Arm-PCR of CDR3 regions. TCRdb called the multiplex PCR reads again in MiXCR, with one record for every CDR3 protein. The table shows 550,000 to 700,000 distinct CDR3 sequences, with roughly 16% occurring only once. The sample's time point: newly diagnosed GD, antithyroid drugs for less than 3 months. Generation of the TCR library employed RNA extracted from PBMCs. Another study also made use of these data, one on T cells in Graves' hyperthyroidism and ophthalmopathy.

The sequences come from peripheral blood mononuclear cells (PBMCs), collected at new diagnosis, from a patient treated with antithyroid drugs. The receptors shown here come from a young man with Graves disease.

The sample holds many counts of this clonotype. The gene calls are TRBV3-1 and TRBJ2-1; TRBD2 matches at 10 bases. Germline V CDR1 and CDR2: LGHDT, YNNKEL (reference sequence). This CDR3 contains 15 residues. V trimming: 4 bases; J trimming: 6 bases; junction bases outside the gene matches: 6. In DNA, the CDR3 is TGTGCCAGCAGCCCGTGGACTAGCGGTATCAATGAGCAGTTCTTC. It yields the protein CASSPWTSGINEQFF.

This clonotype came up a few times. The chain links TRBV12-3 or TRBV12-4 to TRBJ1-2; a possible D gene is TRBD1 (5 bases). This CDR3 region has 18 residues. The ends were cut back, 4 bases at V and 1 base at J, with 22 bases in the middle. The CDR3 spells CASSYKIYSGLNNYGYTF. The CDR3 DNA reads as TGTGCCAGCAGTTACAAAATTTACTCGGGACTGAATAACTATGGCTACACCTTC.

The rearrangement links TRBV27 to TRBJ2-7; D may match TRBD1 or TRBD2 (6 bases each). Germline CDR1 reads MNHEY; CDR2 reads SMNVEV (reference sequence). The V end was cut by 3 bases, the J end by 1 base, with 22 bases between. The CDR3 consists of 18 residues. The CDR3 DNA reads TGTGCCAGCAGTTTGGTGGGGGGCCTCGGGAGCCCTTCCTACGAGCAGTACTTC. The encoded protein is CASSLVGGLGSPSYEQYF.

The chain combines TRBV7-8 with TRBJ2-7; a weak D match, TRBD2 (5 bases). CDR3 size: 15 residues. Trimming cost V 2 bases and J 6 bases, with 17 bases left between them. The germline gives CDR1 SGHVS, CDR2 FQNEAQ. CDR3: CASSLPPEGSGEQYF. The CDR3 DNA sequence: TGTGCCAGCAGCTTACCGCCCGAGGGTTCGGGCGAGCAGTACTTC.

This clonotype was picked up many times. The rearrangement links TRBV7-9 to TRBJ2-3; D not resolved. V lost 5 bases to trimming and J lost 0 bases, with 12 bases between them. The V gene's germline CDR1 is SEHNR and CDR2 FQNEAQ (reference sequence). This CDR3 has 15 residues. The CDR3 region has the DNA TGTGCCAGCAGCCCCCTCGGAGAAAGCACAGATACGCAGTATTTT. Translation: CASSPLGESTDTQYF. The complete variable domain, with remaining parts taken from reference TRBV7-9 and TRBJ2-3, reads DTGVSQNPRHKITKRGQNVTFRCDPISEHNRLYWYRQTLGQGPEFLTYFQNEAQLEKSRLLSDRFSAERPKGSFSTLEIQRTEQGDSAMYLCASSPLGESTDTQYFGPGTRLTVL.

The chain joins TRBV5-1 to TRBJ2-2; the D gene could be TRBD1 or TRBD2 (5 bases each). The CDR3 runs 15 residues. Germline-derived CDR1 and CDR2 are SGHRS and YFSETQ. V was clipped by 5 bases and J by 2 bases, with 13 bases between them. The CDR3 loop reads CASSPVGVNTGELFF. The CDR3 nucleotides are TGCGCCAGCAGTCCCGTGGGGGTTAACACCGGGGAGCTGTTTTTT.

This clonotype came up many times. The J gene is TRBJ1-2, the V gene TRBV28, with 7 nucleotides matching TRBD1. Germline V gene lookup returns CDR1 MDHEN and CDR2 SYDVKM. Unmatched junction bases numbered 17, after V lost 2 bases and J lost 5 bases. The CDR3 is 18 residues long. The CDR3 spells CASSLGLAGGEDQYGYTF. DNA for the CDR3: TGTGCCAGCAGTTTAGGGTTAGCAGGGGGTGAGGATCAGTATGGCTACACCTTC.

This clonotype was detected ten times or more. This chain joins TRBV30 and TRBJ2-1, with a tentative D call TRBD2 (6 bases). This CDR3 is 14 amino acids long. Trimming took off 0 bases at V and 3 bases at J, with 9 bases between the two ends. Germline V gene data show CDR1 as GTSNPN and CDR2 as SVGIG (reference sequence). Here the CDR3 reads CAWSVFGGYNEQFF. The CDR3, as DNA: TGTGCCTGGAGTGTATTCGGGGGCTACAATGAGCAGTTCTTC.

This clonotype appeared many times. The chain joins TRBV12-3 or TRBV12-4 to TRBJ2-7, with 10 bases aligning to TRBD2. CDR3 length: 17 amino acids. With 3 bases clipped from V and 2 bases from J, the junction kept 10 bases outside the gene matches. The CDR3 region has the DNA TGTGCCAGCAGTTTCCAAGCTAGGACTAGCGGCCCCTACGAGCAGTACTTC. It codes for CASSFQARTSGPYEQYF.

A remark on this clonotype: No conserved phenylalanine or tryptophan ends this CDR3, so it is likely a read error. The chain recombines TRBV20-1 with TRBJ1-5; 9 bases line up with TRBD1. This CDR3 has 13 amino acids. Germline CDR1 and CDR2: DFQATT and SNEGSKA (reference sequence). J gave up 4 bases and V 3 bases, and 1 base lay outside the gene matches. CDR3 sequence reads: CSARGQGNQPQHS. Here the CDR3 DNA reads TGCAGTGCTAGGGGACAGGGAAATCAGCCCCAGCATTCT.

The chain employs TRBV6-1 and TRBJ2-1; tentative D call: TRBD1 (6 bases). Germline loops: CDR1 MNHNS, CDR2 SASEGT. Trimming shortened V by 5 bases and J by 10 bases, and 9 bases separated the two germline ends. The CDR3 extends over 11 amino acids. Here the CDR3 reads CASSTGLEQFF. In DNA, the CDR3 is TGTGCCAGCAGTACAGGGCTGGAGCAGTTCTTC.

This clonotype appeared a single time. The chain recombines TRBV2 with TRBJ1-3; D perhaps matches TRBD1 (5 bases). Germline loops: CDR1 SNHLY, CDR2 FYNNEI. This CDR3 is 12 amino acids long. Trimming took 7 bases from V and 3 from J, leaving 7 bases between them. CDR3 DNA sequence: TGTGCCAGCACAGGGAATGGAAACACCATATATTTT. Protein sequence: CASTGNGNTIYF.

The sample holds many counts of this clonotype. J is TRBJ1-1 and V is TRBV28, with D possibly TRBD1 on 6 matching bases. Germline V gene data show CDR1 as MDHEN and CDR2 as SYDVKM. Between the trimmed V and J ends, which lost 5 bases and 0 bases, there was a span of 13 bases. The CDR3 spans 15 residues. CDR3 bases: TGTGCCAGCAGTCGGTACAGGGCTATGAACACTGAAGCTTTCTTT. This codes for CASSRYRAMNTEAFF.

A remark on this clonotype: A single base separates this from a much larger clone, so it may be a read error. The chain is built from TRBV28 and TRBJ1-1; possibly TRBD1 for D (6 bases). V was shortened by 3 bases and J by 11 bases, with 13 bases between the two germline ends. The CDR3 contains 12 residues. Looked up from germline, CDR1 is MDHEN and CDR2 is SYDVKM. This chain's CDR3 is CASSLAGASAFF. The CDR3 bases are TGTGCCAGCAGTTTGGCGGGGGCCTCTGCTTTCTTT.

The chain employs TRBV6-2 or TRBV6-3 and TRBJ1-6; 7 positions agree with TRBD1. V lost 5 bases to trimming and J lost 8 bases; unmatched junction nucleotides: 9. The CDR3 runs to 15 residues. Germline loops: CDR1 MNHEY, CDR2 SVGEGT. The CDR3 DNA reads TGTGCCAGCAGTGCCGCTGACAGGGCAGATTCACCCCTCCACTTT. It specifies CASSAADRADSPLHF.

This clonotype was picked up a small number of times. The V and J genes are TRBV28 and TRBJ2-7; D uncertain. There are 16 residues in the CDR3. With 3 bases removed from V and 0 bases from J, the gap between germline ends came to 15 bases. Germline assignment: CDR1 MDHEN and CDR2 SYDVKM. CDR3: CASSFAPRKSSYEQYF. The CDR3, as DNA: TGTGCCAGCAGTTTTGCCCCCCGCAAGAGCTCCTACGAGCAGTACTTC.

This clonotype turned up a few times. This chain connects TRBV3-1 to TRBJ1-6; D is unclear. CDR1 LGHDT and CDR2 YNNKEL come from the germline V gene (reference sequence). Deletions cut 3 bases from V and 4 bases from J, with 4 bases between. The CDR3 has 13 amino acids. CDR3 residues: CASSQGYNSPLHF. The CDR3 nucleotides are TGTGCCAGCAGCCAGGGATATAATTCACCCCTCCACTTT.

V and J are TRBV30 and TRBJ2-1, with TRBD1 matching over 10 bases. From germline, CDR1 is GTSNPN and CDR2 SVGIG (reference sequence). The CDR3 is made up of 12 amino acids. Unmatched junction bases numbered 8, after V lost 8 bases and J lost 10 bases. The CDR3 loop reads CARQPGQGEQFF. DNA for the CDR3: TGTGCCCGACAGCCGGGACAGGGGGAGCAGTTCTTC.

Many counts were recorded for this clonotype. V is TRBV6-2 or TRBV6-3 and J is TRBJ2-7, with 10 bases identical to TRBD2. V lost 4 bases to trimming and J lost 7 bases; unmatched junction nucleotides: 22. The CDR3 is 19 residues long. Germline V gives CDR1 MNHEY, CDR2 SVGEGT. CDR3 loop: CASSSFWASGSNTRTEQYF. CDR3 nucleotide sequence: TGTGCCAGCAGTTCTTTTTGGGCTAGCGGGAGTAACACACGAACAGAGCAGTACTTC.

This clonotype was counted ten times or more. J is TRBJ1-3 and V is TRBV7-9; D is ambiguous. The V end was cut by 1 base, the J end by 0 bases, with 4 bases between. In germline, CDR1 is SEHNR, CDR2 FQNEAQ (reference sequence). The CDR3 has 14 residues. CDR3 sequence: CASSLVFSGNTIYF. Written as DNA, the CDR3 is TGTGCCAGCAGCTTAGTCTTCTCTGGAAACACCATATATTTT.

V is TRBV3-1 and J is TRBJ1-1; possibly TRBD1 for D (6 bases). The CDR3 runs 15 residues. CDR1 and CDR2 from the germline V gene are LGHDT and YNNKEL (reference sequence). V was shortened by 7 bases and J by 1 base, with 16 bases between the two germline ends. CDR3 sequence reads: CASNHAQGRNTEAFF. The CDR3 nucleotides are TGTGCCAGCAACCACGCACAGGGCAGGAACACTGAAGCTTTCTTT.